Sequencing of this T cell receptor (beta chain) was carried out in a study of blood T cell repertoires in COVID-19. Using immunoSEQ multiplex PCR, the repertoire was profiled, and TCRdb retains in-frame clones only, with some absent. The sample carries about 410,000 clones, about 90% recorded once. Germline V lookup: CDR1 SGHNT, CDR2 YENEEA. Between the trimmed V and J ends, which lost 4 bases and 8 bases, there was a span of 17 bases. The CDR3 totals 15 residues. The clonotype originates from a young man who had recovered from COVID-19. The material sequenced was PBMCs or T cells enriched from blood (not recorded which). The chain carries TRBV11-3 and TRBJ2-2, with a possible D match to TRBD2 (6 bases). The CDR3 coding sequence is TGTGCCAGCAGCTCCGGGGGTGGAGGAGTAGGGGAGCTGTTTTTT. Translated, it gives CASSSGGGGVGELFF.